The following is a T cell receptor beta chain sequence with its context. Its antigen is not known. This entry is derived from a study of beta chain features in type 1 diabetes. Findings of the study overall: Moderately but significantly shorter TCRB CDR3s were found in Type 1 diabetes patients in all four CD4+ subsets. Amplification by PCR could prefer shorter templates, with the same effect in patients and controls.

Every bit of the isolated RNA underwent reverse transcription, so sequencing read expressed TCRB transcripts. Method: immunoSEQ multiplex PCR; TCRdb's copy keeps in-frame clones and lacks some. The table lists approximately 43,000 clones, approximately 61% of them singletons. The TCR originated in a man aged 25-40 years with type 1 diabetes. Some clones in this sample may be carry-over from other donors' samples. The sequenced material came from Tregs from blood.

For the CDR3, the DNA is TGTGCCACCGGACTAGCGGGGGGGCCAAATGAGCAGTTCTTC. Protein sequence: CATGLAGGPNEQFF. The chain joins TRBV28 to TRBJ2-1; 15 bases agree with TRBD2. This CDR3 spans 14 amino acids. CDR1 is MDHEN, CDR2 SYDVKM, per germline. With 10 bases clipped from V and 7 bases from J, the junction kept 5 bases outside the gene matches.